A selection of T cell receptor beta chains follows, all from one sample in a study of blood T cell repertoires in COVID-19. The repertoire was sequenced with immunoSEQ multiplex PCR; TCRdb's copy has only in-frame clones and lacks some. The table lists 52,000 or so clones, 85% to 95% of them singletons. The sample was peripheral blood. These receptors all come from a woman aged 80 or over with acute or convalescent COVID-19. Each CDR3 is given with its conserved first and last residue. Fields, in order: V gene, clone size, J gene, D gene, CDR3 protein, CDR3 DNA. The D gene is left open where the match is weak. Size is stated for part of the rows, as once, few or many counts, or as a class when the clone is expanded.

TRBV6-5	NA	TRBJ1-1	TRBD1	CASSYSTGGSGTEAFF	TGTGCCAGCAGTTACTCGACAGGGGGCAGTGGAACTGAAGCTTTCTTT
TRBV5-5	NA	TRBJ2-7	TRBD2	CASSWTSGRFYEQYF	TGTGCCAGCAGCTGGACTAGCGGAAGGTTCTACGAGCAGTACTTC
TRBV10-3	NA	TRBJ2-7	NA	CAISGTPTSREQYF	TGTGCCATCAGCGGGACTCCAACTTCACGCGAGCAGTACTTC
TRBV18	NA	TRBJ2-1	TRBD2	CASSPQTGGRASNEQFF	TGTGCCAGCTCACCACAAACTGGCGGGAGGGCCTCCAATGAGCAGTTCTTC
TRBV5-4	once	TRBJ2-7	TRBD2	CASSLWGGRRDEQYF	TGTGCCAGCAGCTTGTGGGGCGGGAGGAGGGACGAGCAGTACTTC
TRBV9	NA	TRBJ1-4	NA	CASSVGAGLDRRANEKLFF	TGTGCCAGCAGCGTGGGGGCAGGTCTGGACCGGCGAGCTAATGAAAAACTGTTTTTT
TRBV19	NA	TRBJ2-2	NA	CASSGPPIRELFF	TGTGCCAGTAGTGGGCCCCCCATACGGGAGCTGTTTTTT
TRBV3-1/TRBV3-2	NA	TRBJ2-1	TRBD2	CASSLPGLESKRQFF	TGTGCCAGCAGCCTGCCGGGACTAGAGTCTAAAAGGCAGTTCTTC
TRBV4-3	NA	TRBJ2-1	TRBD2	CASSQLPGLASGNEQFF	TGCGCCAGCAGCCAACTCCCGGGACTAGCGTCGGGCAATGAGCAGTTCTTC
TRBV2	once	TRBJ1-6	NA	CASIAGAHRGKDSPLHF	TGTGCCAGCATAGCAGGGGCCCATCGGGGCAAGGATTCACCCCTCCACTTT
TRBV25-1	NA	TRBJ2-7	NA	CASSDSIDTFFYEQYF	TGTGCCAGCAGTGATTCCATCGACACGTTTTTCTACGAGCAGTACTTC
TRBV24-1	NA	TRBJ2-1	NA	CATSDSWRGTGSYNEQFF	TGTGCCACCAGTGATTCCTGGCGGGGGACAGGCTCCTACAATGAGCAGTTCTTC
TRBV7-9	NA	TRBJ2-4	TRBD2	CASSPLAGGAKNIQYF	TGTGCCAGCAGCCCTCTGGCGGGGGGAGCCAAAAACATTCAGTACTTC
TRBV4-1	NA	TRBJ2-3	NA	CASSQELMLGTDTQYF	TGCGCCAGCAGCCAAGAGTTGATGTTAGGCACAGATACGCAGTATTTT
TRBV5-1	NA	TRBJ2-7	TRBD2	CASKPGGGVGYEQYF	TGCGCCAGCAAACCGGGAGGGGGGGTAGGCTACGAGCAGTACTTC
TRBV5-1	NA	TRBJ2-7	TRBD2	CASSRGLAAQGSYEQYF	TGCGCCAGCAGCCGGGGACTAGCGGCACAAGGGTCCTACGAGCAGTACTTC
TRBV12-3/TRBV12-4	NA	TRBJ1-2	NA	CASALSHYGYTF	TGTGCCAGCGCACTGAGCCACTATGGCTACACCTTC
TRBV7-2	NA	TRBJ1-1	TRBD1	CASSPRQGADTEAFF	TGTGCCAGCAGCCCAAGACAGGGGGCTGATACTGAAGCTTTCTTT
TRBV7-9	NA	TRBJ2-1	TRBD2	CASSHGGNEQFF	TGTGCCAGCAGTCACGGGGGGAATGAGCAGTTCTTC
TRBV7-3	NA	TRBJ2-2	TRBD1	CASSSTGGWRSGELFF	TGTGCCAGCAGCTCAACAGGGGGCTGGAGGTCCGGGGAGCTGTTTTTT
TRBV5-1	NA	TRBJ2-7	TRBD1	CASTEQGAYEQYF	TGCGCCAGCACAGAACAGGGGGCCTACGAGCAGTACTTC
TRBV28	once	TRBJ2-7	NA	CASSFGQSSYEQYF	TGTGCCAGCAGTTTTGGACAGAGCTCCTACGAGCAGTACTTC
TRBV28	NA	TRBJ2-3	NA	CASRVRPEGRDTQYF	TGTGCCAGCAGAGTGAGGCCAGAGGGCAGAGATACGCAGTATTTT
TRBV11-2	once	TRBJ2-5	NA	CASSRLKPRTPETQYF	TGTGCCAGCAGCCGACTTAAGCCGAGGACACCTGAGACCCAGTACTTC
TRBV5-6	NA	TRBJ2-7	TRBD1	CASSLAGYGTGGVLQYF	TGTGCCAGCAGCTTGGCCGGGTATGGGACAGGGGGCGTCCTGCAGTACTTC
TRBV7-9	NA	TRBJ2-7	NA	CASSLARFDEQYF	TGTGCCAGCAGCTTAGCCAGGTTTGACGAGCAGTACTTC
TRBV28	NA	TRBJ2-5	NA	CASSFVTLGGGLRETQYF	TGTGCCAGCAGTTTTGTAACTCTAGGGGGAGGGCTCAGGGAGACCCAGTACTTC
TRBV30	NA	TRBJ2-7	TRBD2	CAWSVGLAGGYEQYF	TGTGCCTGGAGTGTAGGTCTAGCGGGAGGATACGAGCAGTACTTC
TRBV7-9	NA	TRBJ1-1	NA	CALDLGGVAFF	TGTGCCCTCGACTTGGGGGGTGTAGCTTTCTTT
TRBV19	NA	TRBJ2-1	TRBD2	CASSHGLAGFYNEQFF	TGTGCCAGTAGTCACGGACTAGCGGGATTCTACAATGAGCAGTTCTTC
TRBV6-5	NA	TRBJ1-1	TRBD1	CASKGTGTGVGEAFF	TGTGCCAGCAAAGGAACCGGGACAGGGGTTGGTGAAGCTTTCTTT
TRBV6-6	few	TRBJ1-5	TRBD1	CASSGGQGNQPQHF	TGTGCCAGCAGCGGCGGACAGGGCAATCAGCCCCAGCATTTT
TRBV4-3	NA	TRBJ1-6	TRBD1	CASSQGTGSPLHF	TGCGCCAGCAGCCAGGGGACAGGGTCACCCCTCCACTTT
TRBV4-1	NA	TRBJ1-2	NA	CASSQHTSRDYGYTF	TGCGCCAGCAGCCAACATACCTCCCGGGACTATGGCTACACCTTC
TRBV5-1	NA	TRBJ1-5	NA	CASSSGGGEQPQHF	TGCGCCAGCAGCTCCGGTGGGGGGGAGCAGCCCCAGCATTTT
TRBV18	NA	TRBJ2-2	NA	CASSPMTTKNTGELFF	TGTGCCAGCTCACCGATGACGACAAAAAACACCGGGGAGCTGTTTTTT
TRBV9	NA	TRBJ2-2	TRBD2	CASSVGLAGATGELFF	TGTGCCAGCAGCGTGGGACTAGCGGGAGCCACCGGGGAGCTGTTTTTT
TRBV25-1	NA	TRBJ1-2	TRBD1	CASSGEGTGDNYGYTF	TGTGCCAGCAGTGGAGAGGGGACAGGGGATAACTATGGCTACACCTTC
TRBV9	NA	TRBJ2-5	NA	CASSPIGGTAQETQYF	TGTGCCAGCAGCCCCATAGGCGGGACCGCACAAGAGACCCAGTACTTC
TRBV2	NA	TRBJ2-6	NA	CASISTRLVNGANVLTF	TGTGCCAGCATCAGTACCCGCCTAGTTAATGGGGCCAACGTCCTGACTTTC
TRBV5-1	NA	TRBJ2-5	TRBD2	CASSLGWRLAGQTETQYF	TGCGCCAGCAGCTTGGGATGGCGACTAGCGGGACAGACAGAGACCCAGTACTTC
TRBV18	NA	TRBJ2-1	TRBD1	CASSRDHRDSKQFF	TGTGCCAGCTCACGGGACCATAGGGACAGTAAACAGTTCTTC
TRBV18	NA	TRBJ2-7	TRBD1	CASSGQGAYEQYF	TGTGCCAGCTCAGGACAGGGGGCCTACGAGCAGTACTTC
TRBV19	NA	TRBJ1-4	TRBD1	CASSTADRGDEKLFF	TGTGCCAGTAGTACAGCGGACAGGGGTGATGAAAAACTGTTTTTT
TRBV7-9	NA	TRBJ2-2	NA	CASSFTPGQNTGELFF	TGTGCCAGCAGCTTTACCCCGGGACAGAACACCGGGGAGCTGTTTTTT
TRBV18	NA	TRBJ2-7	TRBD1	CASSPLTGDRYEQYF	TGTGCCAGCTCACCACTCACAGGGGATCGCTACGAGCAGTACTTC
TRBV7-9	NA	TRBJ1-5	NA	CASSLDSYVQPQHF	TGTGCCAGCAGCTTAGACTCCTACGTTCAGCCCCAGCATTTT
TRBV5-1	NA	TRBJ1-6	NA	CASRDQGDNSPLHF	TGCGCCAGCAGGGACCAGGGTGATAATTCACCCCTCCACTTT
TRBV4-1	NA	TRBJ1-1	NA	CASSQQTWTEAFF	TGCGCCAGCAGCCAACAGACTTGGACTGAAGCTTTCTTT
TRBV7-3	NA	TRBJ2-5	TRBD1	CASSPRTGGAGETQYF	TGTGCCAGCAGCCCGAGGACAGGGGGCGCGGGGGAGACCCAGTACTTC
TRBV7-9	NA	TRBJ1-2	NA	CASSLVGRAPDYGYTF	TGTGCCAGCAGCTTAGTGGGCAGGGCCCCAGACTATGGCTACACCTTC
TRBV3-1/TRBV3-2	NA	TRBJ1-2	NA	CASSQGLSYYGYTF	TGTGCCAGCAGCCAAGGACTCAGTTACTATGGCTACACCTTC
TRBV28	NA	TRBJ2-7	TRBD1	CASRSGGRYEQYF	TGTGCCAGCAGATCAGGGGGCAGGTACGAGCAGTACTTC
TRBV6-5	NA	TRBJ2-1	TRBD1	CASSYSWDSRVNEQFF	TGTGCCAGCAGTTACTCGTGGGACAGCCGGGTCAATGAGCAGTTCTTC
TRBV12-5	NA	TRBJ1-5	NA	CASGSEGGNQPQHF	TGTGCTAGTGGTTCGGAAGGAGGCAATCAGCCCCAGCATTTT
TRBV27	once	TRBJ2-7	NA	CASRLQGRNYEQYF	TGTGCCAGCAGGTTACAGGGTCGGAACTACGAGCAGTACTTC
TRBV5-4	NA	TRBJ2-1	TRBD2	CASSYSGTSDHNEQFF	TGTGCCAGCAGCTATTCCGGGACTAGCGACCACAATGAGCAGTTCTTC
TRBV6-5	few	TRBJ2-7	NA	CASSYNRLEQYF	TGTGCCAGCAGTTACAACAGGCTCGAGCAGTACTTC
TRBV30	NA	TRBJ2-6	NA	CAWSVIGAGANVLTF	TGTGCCTGGAGTGTAATAGGGGCCGGGGCCAACGTCCTGACTTTC
TRBV4-3	NA	TRBJ1-5	TRBD1	CASSQDGTGVQPQHF	TGCGCCAGCAGCCAAGATGGGACAGGGGTTCAGCCCCAGCATTTT